This T cell receptor beta chain was identified during a study of CD8+ T cells in alopecia areata. cDNA prepared by RNA extraction and subsequent reverse transcription served as the template for sequencing. TCRdb's table, derived via immunoSEQ multiplex PCR, lists solely in-frame clones and lacks some. Here the sample spans 30,000 to 40,000 clones, approximately 80% being singletons. J lost 5 bases, V lost 4 bases, and 14 bases had no gene match. The germline V gene encodes CDR1 MNHEY and CDR2 SMNVEV (reference sequence). This CDR3 region has 17 residues. Material: NKG2D-low CD8+ T cells sorted from blood. The receptor was isolated from a human donor with alopecia areata. The rearrangement links TRBV27 to TRBJ2-5; 9 bases fit TRBD1. CDR3 protein: CASSSYSGTGMVETQYF. CDR3 DNA: TGTGCCAGCAGTTCTTATTCCGGGACAGGGATGGTGGAGACCCAGTACTTC.